This entry lists 30 T cell receptor beta chains sequenced from one sample in a study of identical twins. TCRdb processed the 5' RACE reads anew with MiXCR; each CDR3 protein has one entry. This sample has fewer than 250,000 distinct CDR3 sequences, with roughly a tenth found just once. Specimen: memory (CD45RO+) T cells sorted from blood. Every receptor here comes from a young woman in good health.

The chain joins TRBV20-1 to TRBJ2-5, with D uncertain. Germline CDR1 DFQATT, CDR2 SNEGSKA (reference sequence). The CDR3 is 14 amino acids. V lost 6 bases, J lost 2 bases, and 16 bases lay in between. The CDR3 region is CSAPTVASQETQYF. The CDR3 DNA reads TGCAGTGCCCCTACTGTCGCGAGTCAAGAGACCCAGTACTTC.

This clonotype was seen at least ten times. The rearrangement links TRBV5-1 to TRBJ2-1, with TRBD2 as a possible D gene (7 bases). The CDR3 length is 16 residues. Germline values: CDR1 SGHRS, CDR2 YFSETQ. Between the trimmed V and J ends, which lost 5 bases and 8 bases, there was a span of 23 bases. CDR3 sequence reads: CASSFQGRGTIDEQFF. Written as DNA, the CDR3 is TGCGCCAGCAGTTTTCAGGGGAGGGGGACTATAGATGAGCAGTTCTTC. Drawing the rest from reference TRBV5-1 and TRBJ2-1, the complete variable domain is KAGVTQTPRYLIKTRGQQVTLSCSPISGHRSVSWYQQTPGQGLQFLFEYFSETQRNKGNFPGRFSGRQFSNSRSEMNVSTLELGDSALYLCASSFQGRGTIDEQFFGPGTRLTVL.

This clonotype was seen a handful of times. CDR3 sequence reads: CASSGDRGAGNEQFF. In DNA, the CDR3 is TGTGCCAGCAGTGGCGACAGGGGAGCGGGCAATGAGCAGTTCTTC. This chain joins TRBV6-2 or TRBV6-3 and TRBJ2-1; 8 bases fit TRBD1. Trimming at V came to 5 bases and at J to 6 bases, leaving 9 bases not matched to a gene. The germline V gene encodes CDR1 MNHEY and CDR2 SVGEGT. This CDR3 has 15 residues.

This chain joins TRBV24-1 and TRBJ2-1, with 9 bases identical to TRBD2. V lost 2 bases to trimming and J lost 6 bases; unmatched junction nucleotides: 7. There are 16 residues in the CDR3. CDR1 and CDR2 (germline): KGHDR, SFDVKD. The chain's CDR3 is CATSDSRASGVNEQFF. The CDR3 DNA reads as TGTGCCACCAGTGATTCTCGGGCTAGCGGGGTCAATGAGCAGTTCTTC.

V and J are TRBV7-8 and TRBJ2-5, with 8 bases matching TRBD1. This CDR3 is built from 15 residues. Germline loops: CDR1 SGHVS, CDR2 FQNEAQ. V was pared by 5 bases and J by 4 bases, with 9 bases of the junction left unmatched. CDR3 nucleotide sequence: TGTGCCAGCAGCGTCGACAGGGGTAGAGTAGAGACCCAGTACTTC. It is translated as CASSVDRGRVETQYF.

The rearrangement joins TRBV14 to TRBJ2-3; 9 bases line up with TRBD2. Germline V gene lookup returns CDR1 SGHDN and CDR2 FVKESK. J lost 3 bases, V lost 4 bases, and 14 bases had no gene match. The CDR3 totals 18 residues. The CDR3 loop reads CASSPLLGGGGDTDTQYF. CDR3 in DNA: TGTGCCAGCAGCCCCCTGCTTGGAGGCGGGGGGGATACAGATACGCAGTATTTT.

This clonotype has ten or more counts. V is TRBV4-3 and J is TRBJ2-1; 8 positions match TRBD2. Trimming at V came to 1 base and at J to 4 bases, leaving 12 bases not matched to a gene. Germline CDR1 reads LGHNA; CDR2 reads YSLEER. The CDR3 contains 18 residues. CDR3 DNA sequence: TGCGCCAGCAGCCAAGGGTCGGGCGGGAGGTCCCTATACAATGAGCAGTTCTTC. The encoded protein is CASSQGSGGRSLYNEQFF.

This clonotype has more than one count but fewer than ten. V gene TRBV9 combines with J gene TRBJ2-5; 11 bases match TRBD2. After removal of 2 bases from V and 4 bases from J, the junction contained 4 bases not matched to a gene. The germline V gene has CDR1 SGDLS and CDR2 YYNGEE. CDR3 length equals 15 residues. This CDR3 reads CASSVGLAGGETQYF. DNA for the CDR3: TGTGCCAGCAGCGTGGGGCTAGCGGGAGGAGAGACCCAGTACTTC.

This clonotype turned up a few times. Here the CDR3 DNA reads TGTGCCAGCACAACTCCCCGGGCAGGGCCTGGAAACACCATATATTTT. Residues: CASTTPRAGPGNTIYF. The rearrangement links TRBV6-1 to TRBJ1-3, with a weak D call TRBD1 (5 bases). The V end was cut by 7 bases, the J end by 2 bases, with 18 bases between. Germline assignment: CDR1 MNHNS and CDR2 SASEGT. The CDR3 loop spans 16 amino acids.

The chain combines TRBV5-1 with TRBJ2-2, with D tentatively TRBD1 (6 bases). The V end lost 0 bases, the J end lost 5 bases, and 8 bases lay between the germline ends. The CDR3 length is 14 residues. CDR1 is SGHRS and CDR2 is YFSETQ in the germline V gene. CDR3 nucleotide sequence: TGCGCCAGCAGCTTGGCAGACAGGACCGGGGAGCTGTTTTTT. Translating gives CASSLADRTGELFF.

This clonotype was picked up a small number of times. This chain uses TRBV7-2 with TRBJ1-2; perhaps TRBD1 as D (5 bases). The germline V gene encodes CDR1 SGHTA and CDR2 FQGNSA. V was shortened by 11 bases and J by 5 bases, with 18 bases between the two germline ends. This CDR3 region has 13 residues. In DNA form, the CDR3 reads TGTGCCTCCCGCGGGGGGGAGTATTATGGCTACACCTTC. As protein: CASRGGEYYGYTF.

V and J are TRBV5-6 and TRBJ1-4; TRBD1 matches 7 bases. Germline V gene lookup returns CDR1 SGHDT and CDR2 YYEEEE. Trimming cost V 4 bases and J 4 bases; bases outside gene matches: 4. The CDR3 runs 14 residues. CDR3 nucleotide sequence: TGTGCCAGCAGCCCCCAGGGGGTTAATGAAAAACTGTTTTTT. Encoded protein: CASSPQGVNEKLFF.

CDR3 bases: TGTGCCAGCGGGAGGGGACTCTACGAGCAGTACTTC. Translated, it gives CASGRGLYEQYF. The chain is built from TRBV25-1 and TRBJ2-7; 7 bases agree with TRBD2. This CDR3 comprises 12 residues. V lost 8 bases, J lost 3 bases, and 4 bases stayed unmatched. Germline-derived CDR1 and CDR2 are MGHDK and SYGVNS.

In this sample, this clonotype turned up a few times. The chain is built from TRBV4-1 and TRBJ2-3; D gene unclear. The CDR3 spans 13 residues. The germline V and J ends were trimmed by 8 bases and 0 bases, with 9 bases remaining between them. Germline CDR1 and CDR2: MGHRA and YSYEKL. As DNA, the CDR3 is TGCGCCAGCGGAGTTCTCAGCACAGATACGCAGTATTTT. Its translation is CASGVLSTDTQYF.

J is TRBJ2-7 and V is TRBV7-9, with 10 bases that match TRBD1. Germline-derived CDR1 and CDR2 are SEHNR and FQNEAQ (reference sequence). CDR3 length: 14 residues. Germline trimming cut 5 bases from V and 2 bases from J; bases unmatched to any gene: 3. The CDR3 loop is CASSIDRGPYEQYF. CDR3 DNA sequence: TGTGCCAGCAGCATTGACAGGGGGCCCTACGAGCAGTACTTC.

This clonotype was seen a handful of times. The chain carries TRBV6-1 and TRBJ1-1; 8 bases line up with TRBD1. CDR3 size: 14 residues. Losses at the gene ends were 6 bases for V and 4 bases for J; bases not matched to a gene: 7. Germline-derived CDR1 and CDR2 are MNHNS and SASEGT. CDR3 DNA: TGTGCCAGCAGGACAGGGGAGTGGTCCACTGAAGCTTTCTTT. This gives the protein CASRTGEWSTEAFF.

V and J are TRBV2 and TRBJ2-3, with D perhaps TRBD2 (6 bases). V was cut by 4 bases and J by 5 bases, with 13 bases left in between. CDR3 size: 14 residues. The V gene's germline CDR1 is SNHLY and CDR2 FYNNEI. CDR3 nucleotides: TGTGCCAGCAGTGTGGAGGGCTGGGGAGATACGCAGTATTTT. Residues: CASSVEGWGDTQYF.

The chain has TRBV9 and TRBJ1-5; D not resolved. There are 14 residues in the CDR3. Germline CDR1 SGDLS, CDR2 YYNGEE. The V gene lost 0 bases and the J gene lost 4 bases, with 8 bases spanning the gap. The CDR3 reads CASSVGSLNQPQHF. In DNA form, the CDR3 reads TGTGCCAGCAGCGTAGGCAGTCTAAATCAGCCCCAGCATTTT.

In DNA, the CDR3 is TGCAGTGCAATCGGGAACGCCTACGAGCAGTACTTC. It is translated as CSAIGNAYEQYF. This chain links TRBV20-1 with TRBJ2-7, with a weak D call TRBD2 (5 bases). The CDR3 contains 12 residues. Trimming took 6 bases from V and 2 from J, leaving 11 bases between them. Germline lookup yields CDR1 DFQATT and CDR2 SNEGSKA (reference sequence).

The chain carries TRBV12-3 or TRBV12-4 and TRBJ1-3, with D unclear. V was clipped by 3 bases and J by 4 bases, with 7 bases between them. This CDR3 is 13 amino acids long. Here the CDR3 DNA reads TGTGCCAGCAGTTTTTTTCCAGGAAACACCATATATTTT. Amino acids: CASSFFPGNTIYF.

This chain joins TRBV11-2 and TRBJ2-7; 14 bases agree with TRBD2. V lost 5 bases, J lost 3 bases, and 18 bases stayed unmatched. Germline V CDR1 and CDR2: SGHAT, FQNNGV. CDR3 length equals 20 residues. The CDR3 loop is CASSPTTPGLAGVGYYEQYF. In nucleotides, the CDR3 is TGTGCCAGCAGCCCAACAACCCCGGGACTAGCGGGAGTAGGGTACTACGAGCAGTACTTC.

Note on this clonotype: Lacking the conserved final phenylalanine or tryptophan, this CDR3 likely reflects a read error. The genes are TRBV13 and TRBJ1-2, with D possibly TRBD1 on 6 matching bases. This CDR3 is 15 amino acids long. Germline V lookup: CDR1 PRHDT, CDR2 FYEKMQ (reference sequence). Trimming pared 5 bases from V and 4 bases from J, leaving 17 bases between. The CDR3 is CASSARQESGYGYTL. The DNA of the CDR3 is TGTGCCAGCAGCGCGAGACAGGAATCGGGCTATGGCTACACCCTC.

This chain links TRBV7-2 with TRBJ1-2, with 9 nucleotides matching TRBD1. J lost 4 bases, V lost 5 bases, and 5 bases had no gene match. CDR3 length: 14 amino acids. Germline-derived CDR1 and CDR2 are SGHTA and FQGNSA. CDR3 protein: CASSGLDRGYGYTF. The CDR3 coding sequence is TGTGCCAGCAGCGGTCTGGACAGGGGCTATGGCTACACCTTC.

This clonotype has only a few counts. The chain links TRBV30 to TRBJ1-1; weak D call: TRBD1 (6 bases). Trimming shortened V by 8 bases and J by 1 base, and 14 bases separated the two germline ends. Germline lookup yields CDR1 GTSNPN and CDR2 SVGIG (reference sequence). CDR3 length equals 13 residues. CDR3 protein: CAGQQGSNTEAFF. The CDR3 DNA follows: TGTGCCGGGCAACAGGGCTCGAACACTGAAGCTTTCTTT.

This clonotype was seen only a few times. V and J are TRBV20-1 and TRBJ2-7; D might be TRBD2 (6 bases). Germline CDR1 reads DFQATT; CDR2 reads SNEGSKA (reference sequence). This CDR3 comprises 12 residues. Trimming left V 2 bases short and J 7 bases short, with 12 bases between. CDR3 coding DNA: TGCAGTGCTAGACTCTGGGCGGGAGAGCAGTACTTC. Protein sequence: CSARLWAGEQYF.

The V and J genes are TRBV6-1 and TRBJ1-4, with 10 bases matching TRBD1. Trimming at V came to 6 bases and at J to 5 bases, leaving 3 bases not matched to a gene. Germline CDR1 MNHNS, CDR2 SASEGT. This CDR3 is built from 14 residues. CDR3 nucleotide sequence: TGTGCCAGCAGCCCGGACAGGGGGAATGAAAAACTGTTTTTT. It is translated as CASSPDRGNEKLFF.

The rearrangement links TRBV7-9 to TRBJ2-6; D is undetermined. Germline V gene lookup returns CDR1 SEHNR and CDR2 FQNEAQ (reference sequence). This CDR3 contains 16 residues. Deletions cut 0 bases from V and 0 bases from J, with 6 bases between. In DNA form, the CDR3 reads TGTGCCAGCAGCTTAGCGTGGGGCTCTGGGGCCAACGTCCTGACTTTC. This gives the protein CASSLAWGSGANVLTF.

This clonotype was found many times. The rearrangement joins TRBV7-2 to TRBJ2-7, with D perhaps matching TRBD2 (6 bases). The length of the CDR3 is 15 residues. Trimming removed 1 base from V and 0 bases from J, with 10 bases in between. Germline V gene sequence: CDR1 SGHTA, CDR2 FQGNSA. The CDR3 loop is CASSLGAGRSYEQYF. The CDR3 DNA follows: TGTGCCAGCAGCTTAGGAGCGGGTCGCTCCTACGAGCAGTACTTC.

This rearrangement joins TRBV11-2 to TRBJ2-2; the D gene is possibly TRBD2 (6 bases). Germline-derived CDR1 and CDR2 are SGHAT and FQNNGV. The length of the CDR3 is 15 residues. V lost 5 bases, J lost 0 bases, and 10 bases lay in between. CDR3 nucleotide sequence: TGTGCCAGCAGCGAAAGGGACTCGAACACCGGGGAGCTGTTTTTT. Its translation is CASSERDSNTGELFF.

This chain joins TRBV5-1 and TRBJ1-1; D remains unclear. The CDR3 is made up of 16 amino acids. V was trimmed by 4 bases and J by 1 base, leaving 17 bases between them. Germline CDR1 SGHRS, CDR2 YFSETQ. Here the CDR3 reads CASSPQRAVGNTEAFF. In DNA, the CDR3 is TGCGCCAGCAGCCCGCAAAGGGCAGTGGGGAACACTGAAGCTTTCTTT.